The present T cell receptor (beta chain) was sequenced within a study of CD8+CD57+ T cells in acquired aplastic anemia. On the study more broadly: The mean DNA yield obtained from sorted CD4+ and CD8+ cells came to 3 to 3.5 ug.

Genomic DNA constituted the template upon which TCR beta VDJ and CDR3 profiling was performed. TCRdb reanalysed the reads using MiXCR and keeps one entry per CDR3 protein. The data contain around 290,000 distinct CDR3 sequences, roughly 59% of them singletons. General study findings and limits: Roughly 30 CD8+ CDR3 sequences occurred in both the patients and the controls.

Sequencing was done on patients that had shown CD8+CD57+ cell expansion by flow cytometry. Everyone among the patients had severe acquired aplastic anemia. To note about this clonotype: The antigen is undetermined.

The specimen sequenced was sorted CD4+, CD8+, or CD8+CD57+ T cells (not recorded which) from PBMCs. This sequence was found in a human donor with aplastic anemia.

CDR3 DNA sequence: TGCAGTGCTAGGAGGCCGGGGAGCTCCTACGAGCAGTACTTC. It translates to CSARRPGSSYEQYF. The chain employs TRBV20-1 and TRBJ2-7; weak D call: TRBD2 (5 bases). The germline CDR1 and CDR2 sequences are DFQATT and SNEGSKA (reference sequence). CDR3 length equals 14 residues. V shed 3 bases and J shed 0 bases, with 12 bases lying between them.